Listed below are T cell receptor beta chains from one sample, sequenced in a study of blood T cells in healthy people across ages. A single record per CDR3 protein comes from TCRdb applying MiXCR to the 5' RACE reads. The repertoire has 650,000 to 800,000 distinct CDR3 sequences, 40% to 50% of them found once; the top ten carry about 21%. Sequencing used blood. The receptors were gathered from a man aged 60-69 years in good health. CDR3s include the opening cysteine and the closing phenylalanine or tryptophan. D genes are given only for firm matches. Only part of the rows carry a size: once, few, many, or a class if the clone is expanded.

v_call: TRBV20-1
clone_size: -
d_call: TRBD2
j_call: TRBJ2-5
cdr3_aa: CSATAGGPGETQYF
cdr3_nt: TGCAGTGCTACAGCGGGGGGGCCAGGAGAGACCCAGTACTTC

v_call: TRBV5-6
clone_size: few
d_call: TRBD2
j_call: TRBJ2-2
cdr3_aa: CASSSSGGGTSPGELFF
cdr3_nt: TGTGCCAGCAGCTCATCTGGCGGGGGGACATCCCCCGGGGAGCTGTTTTTT

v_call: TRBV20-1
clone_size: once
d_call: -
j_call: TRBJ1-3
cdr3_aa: CSADAGGSGNTIYF
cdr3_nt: TGCAGTGCTGACGCTGGGGGCTCTGGAAACACCATATATTTT

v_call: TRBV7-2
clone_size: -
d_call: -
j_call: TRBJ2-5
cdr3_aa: CASSKVAGAFNEQYF
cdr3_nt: TGTGCCAGCAGCAAGGTGGCGGGGGCATTCAATGAGCAGTACTTC

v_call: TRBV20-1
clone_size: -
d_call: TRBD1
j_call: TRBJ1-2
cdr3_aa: CSTPPTGVKVEGHTF
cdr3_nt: TGCAGTACCCCCCCGACAGGGGTAAAAGTGGAGGGCCACACCTTC

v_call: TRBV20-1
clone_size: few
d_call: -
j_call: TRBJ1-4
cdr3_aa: CSARDRPGDEKLFF
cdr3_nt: TGCAGTGCTAGAGACCGGCCCGGGGATGAAAAACTGTTTTTT

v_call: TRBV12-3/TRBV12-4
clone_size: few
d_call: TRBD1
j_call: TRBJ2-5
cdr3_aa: CASSSGGWETQYF
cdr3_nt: TGTGCCAGCAGTTCAGGGGGCTGGGAGACCCAGTACTTC

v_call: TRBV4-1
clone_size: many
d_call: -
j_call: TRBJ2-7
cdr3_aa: CASSQDPGRNEQYF
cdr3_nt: TGCGCCAGCAGCCAAGATCCAGGTCGAAACGAGCAGTACTTC

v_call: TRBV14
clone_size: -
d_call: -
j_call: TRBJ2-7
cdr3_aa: CASSPFSDLYEQYF
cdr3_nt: TGTGCCAGCAGCCCGTTCTCGGATCTCTACGAGCAGTACTTC

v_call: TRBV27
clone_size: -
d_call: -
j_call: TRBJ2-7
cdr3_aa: CASSPGFGGYEQYF
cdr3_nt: TGTGCCAGTTCGCCGGGCTTTGGTGGATACGAGCAGTACTTC

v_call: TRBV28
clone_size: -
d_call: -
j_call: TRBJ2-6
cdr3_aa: CASSGGTDRAGANVLTF
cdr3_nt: TGTGCCAGCAGTGGGGGGACTGACAGGGCCGGGGCCAACGTCCTGACTTTC

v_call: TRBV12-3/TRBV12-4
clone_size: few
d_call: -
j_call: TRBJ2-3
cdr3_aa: CASSLLGDTQYF
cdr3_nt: TGTGCCAGCAGTTTACTTGGGGATACGCAGTATTTT

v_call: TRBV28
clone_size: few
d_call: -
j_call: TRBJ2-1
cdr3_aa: CASSSDVREQFF
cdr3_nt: TGTGCCAGCAGTTCTGATGTACGTGAGCAGTTCTTC

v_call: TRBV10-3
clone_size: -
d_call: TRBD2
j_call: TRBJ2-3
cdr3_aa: CAIRGGESNTDTQYF
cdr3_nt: TGTGCCATCCGCGGGGGAGAATCTAACACAGATACGCAGTATTTT

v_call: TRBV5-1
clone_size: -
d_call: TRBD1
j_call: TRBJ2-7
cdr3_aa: CASRNGTAYEQYF
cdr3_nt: TGCGCCAGCAGGAATGGGACAGCCTACGAGCAGTACTTC

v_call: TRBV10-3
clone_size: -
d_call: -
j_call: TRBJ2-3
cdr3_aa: CAISARTDTDTQYF
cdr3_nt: TGTGCCATCAGTGCTCGGACAGATACAGATACGCAGTATTTT

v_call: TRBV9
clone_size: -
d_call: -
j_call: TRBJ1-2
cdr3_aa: CASSPQGISNYGYTF
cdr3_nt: TGTGCCAGCAGCCCGCAGGGGATTTCCAACTATGGCTACACCTTC

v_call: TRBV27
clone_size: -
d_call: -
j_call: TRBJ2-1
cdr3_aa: CASSFERFNEQFF
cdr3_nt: TGTGCCAGCAGTTTCGAACGATTCAATGAGCAGTTCTTC

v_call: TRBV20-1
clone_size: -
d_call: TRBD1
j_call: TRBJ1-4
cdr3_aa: CSARGEGTGHGKLFF
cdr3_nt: TGCAGTGCTAGAGGGGAAGGGACAGGTCACGGGAAACTGTTTTTT

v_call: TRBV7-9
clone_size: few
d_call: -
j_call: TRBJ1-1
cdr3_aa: CASSLMPRTSNTEAFF
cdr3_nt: TGTGCCAGCAGCTTAATGCCCCGCACTTCGAACACTGAAGCTTTCTTT

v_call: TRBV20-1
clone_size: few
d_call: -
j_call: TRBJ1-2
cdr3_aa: CSARPTGMYGYTF
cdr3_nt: TGCAGTGCTAGACCAACAGGGATGTATGGCTACACCTTC

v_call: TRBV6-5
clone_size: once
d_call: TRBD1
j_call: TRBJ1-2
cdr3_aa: CASRLGNRGGYTF
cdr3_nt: TGTGCCAGCAGATTGGGGAACAGGGGCGGCTACACCTTC